Presented here are 22 T cell receptor beta chains from one specimen sequenced in a study of cytomegalovirus exposure and HLA in healthy donors. PCR amplification relied on 60 Vbeta primers (plus 13 Jbeta primers). Libraries were prepared by immunoSEQ multiplex PCR; TCRdb keeps only in-frame clonotypes and omits some of them. The repertoire holds roughly 130,000 clones, with about 84% as singletons. Sequencing used PBMCs. These TCRs come from a boy aged 10-17 years in good health and CMV-seronegative.

The chain has TRBV7-2 and TRBJ2-5, with 7 nucleotides matching TRBD1. Germline V CDR1 and CDR2: SGHTA, FQGNSA. Trimming at V came to 4 bases and at J to 5 bases, leaving 7 bases not matched to a gene. This CDR3 has 14 amino acids. The CDR3 here is CASSSSPGQETQYF. The CDR3 DNA sequence: TGTGCCAGCAGCTCGTCCCCGGGACAGGAGACCCAGTACTTC.

This chain connects TRBV4-1 to TRBJ2-7, with TRBD1 as a possible D gene (5 bases). CDR3 size: 12 residues. Trimming shortened V by 3 bases and J by 2 bases, and 5 bases separated the two germline ends. In germline, CDR1 is MGHRA, CDR2 YSYEKL. The CDR3 DNA reads as TGCGCCAGCAGCCAGGACACCTACGAGCAGTACTTC. The encoded protein is CASSQDTYEQYF.

The rearrangement joins TRBV5-1 to TRBJ2-1; 12 nucleotides align to TRBD2. This CDR3 has 15 amino acids. CDR1 SGHRS and CDR2 YFSETQ come from the germline V gene. With V trimmed by 1 base and J by 8 bases, 4 bases remained unmatched. CDR3 sequence (DNA): TGCGCCAGCAGCTTGAGACTAGCGGGAGTTCATGAGCAGTTCTTC. Protein product: CASSLRLAGVHEQFF.

The sample holds one count of this clone. This sequence joins TRBV19 and TRBJ2-2; 11 bases line up with TRBD1. The CDR3 runs 14 residues. The germline CDR1 and CDR2 sequences are LNHDA and SQIVND (reference sequence). V was clipped by 10 bases and J by 5 bases; unmatched bases: 6. For the CDR3, the DNA is TGTGCCACTTCCGGGACAGGGGGGACCGGGGAGCTGTTTTTT. This gives the protein CATSGTGGTGELFF.

The chain recombines TRBV27 with TRBJ1-5; D is undetermined. This CDR3 has 15 amino acids. Trimming took off 4 bases at V and 3 bases at J, with 13 bases between the two ends. Germline V gene lookup returns CDR1 MNHEY and CDR2 SMNVEV (reference sequence). CDR3 loop: CASSYEAGDNQPQHF. The CDR3 nucleotides are TGTGCCAGCAGTTACGAAGCCGGAGACAATCAGCCCCAGCATTTT.

The V and J genes are TRBV30 and TRBJ2-2, with D possibly matching TRBD1 (6 bases). The germline V and J ends were trimmed by 5 bases and 3 bases, with 13 bases remaining between them. The V gene's germline CDR1 is GTSNPN and CDR2 SVGIG (reference sequence). The CDR3 sequence is 14 residues long. CDR3 nucleotide sequence: TGTGCCTGGGGACGGGACACTTACACCGGGGAGCTGTTTTTT. It translates to CAWGRDTYTGELFF.

The gene calls are TRBV5-4 and TRBJ1-3; D is uncertain. V was cut by 8 bases and J by 0 bases, with 18 bases left in between. The germline V gene has CDR1 SGHNT and CDR2 YYREEE (reference sequence). The CDR3 sequence is 16 residues long. The CDR3 nucleotides read TGTGCCAGTCCCGGTATAGCCCATAACTCTGGAAACACCATATATTTT. Translated: CASPGIAHNSGNTIYF.

This chain connects TRBV7-9 to TRBJ1-2; the D gene is possibly TRBD1 (5 bases). Trimming pared 4 bases from V and 6 bases from J, leaving 12 bases between. The CDR3 runs to 13 residues. CDR1 and CDR2 from the germline V gene are SEHNR and FQNEAQ (reference sequence). The CDR3 sequence is CASSSGLRDGYTF. The DNA of the CDR3 is TGTGCCAGCAGCTCGGGACTCAGGGATGGCTACACCTTC.

The chain recombines TRBV4-2 with TRBJ2-6; no reliable D call. Germline CDR1 reads LGHNA; CDR2 reads YNFKEQ. The CDR3 runs 16 residues. Trimming removed 0 bases from V and 0 bases from J, with 6 bases in between. The CDR3 DNA reads as TGTGCCAGCAGCCAAGATTACAGCTCTGGGGCCAACGTCCTGACTTTC. Amino acid sequence: CASSQDYSSGANVLTF.

J is TRBJ2-1 and V is TRBV6-5; D is perhaps TRBD1 (6 bases). The germline CDR1 and CDR2 sequences are MNHEY and SVGAGI. The length of the CDR3 is 13 residues. Trimming removed 7 bases from V and 4 bases from J, with 11 bases in between. CDR3 region: CASKRGSYNEQFF. The CDR3 DNA is TGTGCCAGCAAGAGGGGGAGTTACAATGAGCAGTTCTTC.

This chain links TRBV25-1 with TRBJ2-7; tentatively, D is TRBD2 (6 bases). V dropped 2 bases and J dropped 0 bases, with 14 bases sitting between them. The CDR3 loop spans 16 amino acids. The V gene's germline CDR1 is MGHDK and CDR2 SYGVNS. Here the CDR3 reads CASSERRDSLSYEQYF. DNA of the CDR3: TGTGCCAGCAGTGAAAGAAGGGACTCCCTCTCCTACGAGCAGTACTTC.

V usage is TRBV19 and J usage is TRBJ1-2; the match to TRBD1 covers 8 bases. The CDR3 consists of 14 residues. CDR1 and CDR2 (germline): LNHDA, SQIVND (reference sequence). V gave up 6 bases and J gave up 0 bases; unmatched junction bases: 3. DNA for the CDR3: TGTGCCAGTAGGGGGGACAGGACTAACTATGGCTACACCTTC. It is translated as CASRGDRTNYGYTF. Drawing the rest from reference TRBV19 and TRBJ1-2, the complete variable domain is DGGITQSPKYLFRKEGQNVTLSCEQNLNHDAMYWYRQDPGQGLRLIYYSQIVNDFQKGDIAEGYSVSREKKESFPLTVTSAQKNPTAFYLCASRGDRTNYGYTFGSGTRLTVV.

The chain combines TRBV6-5 with TRBJ1-2, with TRBD1 matching over 7 bases. Germline CDR1 and CDR2: MNHEY and SVGAGI. The CDR3 covers 12 residues. The J segment lost 7 bases and the V segment lost 5 bases, leaving 4 bases of the junction unmatched. CDR3 sequence: CASSRTGVGYTF. The CDR3 region has the DNA TGTGCCAGCAGTAGGACAGGAGTTGGCTACACCTTC.

The V gene is TRBV27, the J gene TRBJ1-2, with a weak D call TRBD1 (5 bases). V was trimmed by 3 bases and J by 4 bases, leaving 9 bases between them. This CDR3 is built from 13 residues. Germline V gene lookup returns CDR1 MNHEY and CDR2 SMNVEV (reference sequence). The CDR3 DNA sequence: TGTGCCAGCAGTTTCTCAGGGTCCTATGGCTACACCTTC. It is translated as CASSFSGSYGYTF.

The chain joins TRBV28 to TRBJ1-3; D is possibly TRBD1 (6 bases). Deletions cut 7 bases from V and 2 bases from J, with 12 bases between. This CDR3 has 14 amino acids. The germline V gene encodes CDR1 MDHEN and CDR2 SYDVKM. CDR3 DNA: TGTGCCAGCATTGAAGGGGGAGCTGGAAACACCATATATTTT. Amino acid sequence: CASIEGGAGNTIYF. Together with reference TRBV28 and TRBJ1-3, the CDR3 gives the full variable domain: DVKVTQSSRYLVKRTGEKVFLECVQDMDHENMFWYRQDPGLGLRLIYFSYDVKMKEKGDIPEGYSVSREKKERFSLILESASTNQTSMYLCASIEGGAGNTIYFGEGSWLTVV.

Regarding this clone: The sample contains more than one DNA sequence encoding this CDR3. This chain links TRBV5-1 with TRBJ1-2; no definite D call. The CDR3 spans 14 residues. The V end lost 0 bases, the J end lost 4 bases, and 10 bases lay between the germline ends. Germline V gives CDR1 SGHRS, CDR2 YFSETQ. CDR3: CASSLGEGSYGYTF. The CDR3 DNA sequence: TGCGCCAGCAGCTTGGGGGAGGGTTCCTATGGCTACACCTTC.

The chain employs TRBV27 and TRBJ2-7; 7 nucleotides match TRBD1. With 3 bases clipped from V and 2 bases from J, the junction kept 4 bases outside the gene matches. CDR1 is MNHEY and CDR2 is SMNVEV in the germline V gene (reference sequence). The CDR3 runs to 14 residues. The CDR3 loop is CASSLDRRTYEQYF. The CDR3 bases are TGTGCCAGCAGTTTGGACAGGCGAACCTACGAGCAGTACTTC.

For the CDR3, the DNA is TGTGCCAGCAGTCCGGGTTATGGCTACACCTTC. Translation: CASSPGYGYTF. V usage is TRBV6-6 and J usage is TRBJ1-2; D gene uncertain. Germline-derived CDR1 and CDR2 are MNHNY and SVGAGI (reference sequence). The CDR3 has 11 amino acids. V lost 5 bases and J 5 bases, leaving 6 bases between the germline ends.

This sequence joins TRBV30 and TRBJ1-6; no clear D gene. This CDR3 is 14 amino acids long. In germline, CDR1 is GTSNPN, CDR2 SVGIG (reference sequence). V was shortened by 0 bases and J by 4 bases, with 7 bases between the two germline ends. CDR3 bases: TGTGCCTGGAGTGTACGGAGGTATAATTCACCCCTCCACTTT. It codes for CAWSVRRYNSPLHF.

In this sample, this clone turned up a few times. CDR3 sequence (DNA): TGTGCCAGCAGCTTGGTATCTAGTCATGAAGAGCAGTACTTC. It specifies CASSLVSSHEEQYF. The chain joins TRBV11-3 to TRBJ2-7; D ambiguous. Germline V gives CDR1 SGHNT, CDR2 YENEEA. V was clipped by 3 bases and J by 7 bases, with 16 bases between them. The CDR3 contains 14 residues.

This chain joins TRBV25-1 and TRBJ2-7; 8 bases line up with TRBD1. Per germline, CDR1 MGHDK and CDR2 SYGVNS. The CDR3 is 13 amino acids. Losses at the gene ends were 6 bases for V and 1 base for J; bases not matched to a gene: 2. Here the CDR3 DNA reads TGTGCCAGCAGGGGACAGGCGTCCTACGAGCAGTACTTC. The encoded protein is CASRGQASYEQYF.

This rearrangement joins TRBV19 to TRBJ2-3; weak D call: TRBD1 (8 bases). Per germline, CDR1 LNHDA and CDR2 SQIVND (reference sequence). This CDR3 spans 15 amino acids. V was clipped by 6 bases and J by 6 bases, with 19 bases between them. The CDR3 DNA reads as TGTGCCAGTAGCCGGGGGGCAGGGGGCGCGGATACGCAGTATTTT. It encodes CASSRGAGGADTQYF.